This is a list of T cell receptor beta chains from one sample in a study of blood T cell repertoires in COVID-19. Sequencing was performed with immunoSEQ multiplex PCR; in TCRdb, only in-frame clones are kept and a portion is missing. Among about 150,000 clones listed, roughly nine tenths were seen once. Sequenced material: peripheral blood. The receptors were sampled from a woman in her 70s with acute or convalescent COVID-19. The CDR3 runs from the conserved cysteine through the conserved F or W. The order of the fields is D gene, CDR3 length, clone size, V gene, J gene, CDR3 protein, CDR3 DNA. A D gene is named only where the DNA matches it firmly. A row's size may be missing; if present it is once, few, many or a size class.

D: .
length: 14
size: .
V: TRBV5-6
J: TRBJ1-2
CDR3: CASSLGQLNYGYTF
DNA: TGTGCCAGCAGCTTGGGACAGCTTAACTATGGCTACACCTTC

D: TRBD1
length: 16
size: .
V: TRBV6-2/TRBV6-3
J: TRBJ1-1
CDR3: CASSYSSQGALAEAFF
DNA: TGTGCCAGCAGTTACTCTTCACAGGGGGCCCTCGCTGAAGCTTTCTTT

D: .
length: 15
size: .
V: TRBV18
J: TRBJ1-5
CDR3: CASSPMAGSNQPQHF
DNA: TGTGCCAGCTCACCAATGGCGGGTAGCAATCAGCCCCAGCATTTT

D: .
length: 19
size: .
V: TRBV7-9
J: TRBJ1-6
CDR3: CASSLAASGTGSKRPPLHF
DNA: TGTGCCAGCAGCTTAGCCGCGAGTGGCACGGGATCCAAACGTCCACCCCTCCACTTT

D: .
length: 15
size: .
V: TRBV30
J: TRBJ1-6
CDR3: CAWSAFGGRGSPLHF
DNA: TGTGCCTGGAGTGCCTTTGGGGGGAGGGGTTCACCCCTCCACTTT

D: .
length: 13
size: .
V: TRBV7-8
J: TRBJ2-5
CDR3: CASSLASIETQYF
DNA: TGTGCCAGCAGCTTAGCGTCTATAGAGACCCAGTACTTC

D: .
length: 14
size: .
V: TRBV9
J: TRBJ2-7
CDR3: CASSVGPGNYEQYF
DNA: TGTGCCAGCAGCGTAGGCCCAGGTAACTACGAGCAGTACTTC

D: TRBD1
length: 16
size: .
V: TRBV27
J: TRBJ2-3
CDR3: CASSPPGQGRADTQYF
DNA: TGTGCCAGCAGTCCACCCGGACAGGGGAGGGCAGATACGCAGTATTTT

D: TRBD1
length: 17
size: .
V: TRBV5-1
J: TRBJ1-6
CDR3: CASSVSGGTGGNSPLHF
DNA: TGCGCCAGCAGCGTATCGGGAGGGACAGGGGGGAACTCACCCCTCCACTTT

D: TRBD1
length: 16
size: .
V: TRBV9
J: TRBJ2-5
CDR3: CASTRPGTGGPETQYF
DNA: TGTGCCAGCACCCGCCCAGGGACAGGGGGGCCAGAGACCCAGTACTTC

D: TRBD1
length: 14
size: .
V: TRBV25-1
J: TRBJ2-1
CDR3: CASIGQGPIVEQFF
DNA: TGTGCCAGCATAGGACAGGGTCCAATAGTAGAGCAGTTCTTC

D: TRBD1
length: 14
size: .
V: TRBV19
J: TRBJ1-6
CDR3: CASSIQGGNSPLHF
DNA: TGTGCCAGTAGTATACAGGGGGGTAATTCACCCCTCCACTTT

D: TRBD2
length: 16
size: .
V: TRBV7-9
J: TRBJ2-3
CDR3: CASRPPGTSGVDTQYF
DNA: TGTGCCAGCAGACCTCCCGGGACTAGCGGGGTTGATACGCAGTATTTT

D: .
length: 13
size: once
V: TRBV6-6
J: TRBJ1-1
CDR3: CASSYMGGTEAFF
DNA: TGTGCCAGCAGTTACATGGGAGGCACTGAAGCTTTCTTT

D: TRBD1
length: 16
size: .
V: TRBV9
J: TRBJ1-6
CDR3: CASSMSTGGDNSPLHF
DNA: TGTGCCAGCAGCATGTCGACAGGGGGTGATAATTCACCCCTCCACTTT

D: .
length: 15
size: .
V: TRBV19
J: TRBJ1-2
CDR3: CASSIGPHGAYGYTF
DNA: TGTGCCAGTAGTATAGGCCCTCACGGAGCCTATGGCTACACCTTC

D: .
length: 16
size: .
V: TRBV6-2/TRBV6-3
J: TRBJ2-7
CDR3: CASSYVWGRSSYEQYF
DNA: TGTGCCAGCAGTTACGTTTGGGGCCGGAGCTCCTACGAGCAGTACTTC

D: TRBD1
length: 16
size: .
V: TRBV10-3
J: TRBJ1-3
CDR3: CAISVEQGFFGNTIYF
DNA: TGTGCCATCAGTGTCGAACAGGGGTTCTTCGGAAACACCATATATTTT

D: .
length: 16
size: .
V: TRBV6-5
J: TRBJ2-5
CDR3: CASSYSGRALQETQYF
DNA: TGTGCCAGCAGTTACTCCGGCAGGGCGCTCCAAGAGACCCAGTACTTC

D: .
length: 15
size: .
V: TRBV27
J: TRBJ1-1
CDR3: CASSLSADMNTEAFF
DNA: TGTGCCAGCAGTTTATCGGCGGACATGAACACTGAAGCTTTCTTT

D: .
length: 17
size: .
V: TRBV7-8
J: TRBJ2-1
CDR3: CASSPRGRGSSYNEQFF
DNA: TGTGCCAGCAGCCCAAGGGGAAGGGGAAGCTCCTACAATGAGCAGTTCTTC

D: TRBD1
length: 17
size: once
V: TRBV19
J: TRBJ1-3
CDR3: CASSPFGQGGSGNTIYF
DNA: TGTGCCAGTAGTCCCTTCGGACAGGGTGGCTCTGGAAACACCATATATTTT

D: TRBD1
length: 16
size: .
V: TRBV4-3
J: TRBJ2-2
CDR3: CASSQDRTGGTGELFF
DNA: TGCGCCAGCAGCCAAGATCGTACAGGGGGTACCGGGGAGCTGTTTTTT

D: TRBD2
length: 16
size: .
V: TRBV18
J: TRBJ2-1
CDR3: CASSPQGLAGGNEQFF
DNA: TGTGCCAGCTCACCCCAAGGACTAGCGGGGGGTAATGAGCAGTTCTTC

D: TRBD1
length: 15
size: .
V: TRBV14
J: TRBJ1-6
CDR3: CASSRGTGNNSPLHF
DNA: TGTGCCAGCAGCCGAGGGACAGGGAATAATTCACCCCTCCACTTT

D: TRBD1
length: 17
size: .
V: TRBV5-1
J: TRBJ1-6
CDR3: CASSMTPGQGTNSPLHF
DNA: TGCGCCAGCAGCATGACCCCGGGACAGGGGACTAATTCACCCCTCCACTTT

D: .
length: 13
size: .
V: TRBV5-6
J: TRBJ1-2
CDR3: CASSSAWIGGYTF
DNA: TGTGCCAGCAGCTCGGCCTGGATCGGGGGCTACACCTTC

D: .
length: 16
size: .
V: TRBV2
J: TRBJ1-5
CDR3: CASSDGQGYSNQPQHF
DNA: TGTGCCAGCAGTGATGGCCAGGGATATAGCAATCAGCCCCAGCATTTT

D: TRBD1
length: 14
size: once
V: TRBV20-1
J: TRBJ1-5
CDR3: CSASEAGGNQPQHF
DNA: TGCAGTGCTAGTGAGGCAGGGGGTAATCAGCCCCAGCATTTT

D: .
length: 12
size: .
V: TRBV28
J: TRBJ1-2
CDR3: CASSLLEVGYTF
DNA: TGTGCCAGCAGTTTGCTGGAGGTGGGCTACACCTTC

D: .
length: 14
size: .
V: TRBV18
J: TRBJ2-2
CDR3: CASSKDSLTGELFF
DNA: TGTGCCAGCTCAAAGGACAGCTTAACCGGGGAGCTGTTTTTT

D: .
length: 16
size: .
V: TRBV7-7
J: TRBJ2-3
CDR3: CASSLAQGLGSDTQYF
DNA: TGTGCTAGCAGCTTAGCTCAGGGGCTGGGGTCAGATACGCAGTATTTT

D: .
length: 14
size: .
V: TRBV6-6
J: TRBJ1-2
CDR3: CASVPGGGEYGYTF
DNA: TGTGCCAGCGTCCCCGGGGGGGGCGAGTATGGCTACACCTTC

D: .
length: 12
size: .
V: TRBV6-1
J: TRBJ1-4
CDR3: CASSERPGAFFF
DNA: TGTGCCAGCAGTGAAAGGCCAGGGGCCTTCTTTTTT

D: TRBD1
length: 11
size: .
V: TRBV20-1
J: TRBJ1-2
CDR3: CSAHRGHGYTF
DNA: TGCAGTGCTCACAGGGGCCACGGCTACACCTTC

D: .
length: 13
size: once
V: TRBV7-2
J: TRBJ1-2
CDR3: CASSPQGNYGYTF
DNA: TGTGCCAGCAGCCCTCAGGGAAACTATGGCTACACCTTC

D: TRBD1
length: 17
size: .
V: TRBV28
J: TRBJ1-2
CDR3: CASSNGQGWGTLDGYTF
DNA: TGTGCCAGCAGTAACGGACAGGGATGGGGGACTTTGGATGGCTACACCTTC

D: TRBD2
length: 16
size: .
V: TRBV6-4
J: TRBJ2-1
CDR3: CASSMTSGALRNEQFF
DNA: TGTGCCAGCAGTATGACTAGCGGGGCACTTAGGAATGAGCAGTTCTTC

D: .
length: 16
size: .
V: TRBV10-2
J: TRBJ1-6
CDR3: CASSDSPESYNSPLHF
DNA: TGCGCCAGCAGTGATTCCCCTGAGTCCTATAATTCACCCCTCCACTTT

D: .
length: 16
size: .
V: TRBV5-5
J: TRBJ2-2
CDR3: CASSEYRVPPPGELFF
DNA: TGTGCCAGCAGCGAATACAGGGTTCCCCCACCCGGGGAGCTGTTTTTT